Below, 12 T cell receptor beta chains from the same sample are listed, as sequenced in a study of post-analysis software for immune sequencing data. Overall study results and limits: About 5 TRBV segments were significantly more frequent in patients than in controls. TRBV5-6, TRBV5-1 and TRBV20-1 were among these segments.

TCR beta cDNA libraries included unique molecular identifiers. TCRdb used MiXCR to reprocess the PCR reads, holding one entry per CDR3 protein. The sample holds 380,000 or so distinct CDR3 sequences, around 37% seen once. These receptors have no identified antigens. The sequencing sample was made of blood. The receptors were gathered from a girl between 5 and 17 years old with multiple sclerosis.

This clonotype was counted a few times. The V call is TRBV18, the J call TRBJ2-7; 7 bases agree with TRBD2. CDR3 size: 13 residues. Trimming cost V 1 base and J 6 bases; bases outside gene matches: 3. CDR1 and CDR2 from the germline V gene are KGHSH and LQKENI. The CDR3: CASSPLPGGEQYF. The CDR3 DNA reads TGTGCCAGCTCACCACTCCCGGGGGGCGAGCAGTACTTC.

This clonotype turned up a few times. CDR3: CASSPGLEPKTQYF. The CDR3 DNA follows: TGTGCCAGCAGCCCGGGACTAGAGCCCAAGACCCAGTACTTC. The chain recombines TRBV7-3 with TRBJ2-5; 8 bases match TRBD2. CDR3 length equals 14 residues. Germline V gene sequence: CDR1 SGHTA, CDR2 FQGTGA. V was clipped by 5 bases and J by 6 bases; unmatched bases: 8.

This clonotype was seen a handful of times. The V gene is TRBV20-1, the J gene TRBJ1-2; TRBD1 aligns across 7 bases. Unmatched junction bases numbered 8, after V lost 1 base and J lost 0 bases. There are 16 residues in the CDR3. The germline gives CDR1 DFQATT, CDR2 SNEGSKA (reference sequence). Here the CDR3 DNA reads TGCAGTGCTAGAGTCGCCCAGGGGGGATCTAACTATGGCTACACCTTC. Translating gives CSARVAQGGSNYGYTF.

Only a few counts were recorded for this clonotype. The chain employs TRBV20-1 and TRBJ1-3; D is unresolved. The CDR3 sequence is 13 residues long. Germline CDR1 is DFQATT and CDR2 is SNEGSKA (reference sequence). Trimming cost V 6 bases and J 1 base, with 10 bases left between them. The CDR3 DNA reads TGCAGTGCAACCTTGGGGTCTGGAAACACCATATATTTT. It encodes CSATLGSGNTIYF.

The rearrangement uses TRBV2 and TRBJ1-2, with 7 bases lining up with TRBD1. Per the germline V gene, CDR1 is SNHLY and CDR2 is FYNNEI. J was trimmed by 12 bases and V by 5 bases; bases with no gene match: 9. The CDR3 length is 12 residues. In nucleotides, the CDR3 is TGTGCCAGCAGTTCATCACAGGGGCAAGACACCTTC. Translating it yields CASSSSQGQDTF.

The chain employs TRBV27 and TRBJ2-3; D is ambiguous. CDR3 size: 13 residues. Trimming pared 3 bases from V and 1 base from J, leaving 5 bases between. CDR1 and CDR2 (germline): MNHEY, SMNVEV (reference sequence). CDR3 bases: TGTGCCAGCAGTTTCACTCGCACAGATACGCAGTATTTT. Its protein product is CASSFTRTDTQYF.

This chain links TRBV6-6 with TRBJ2-2, with TRBD1 matching 7 bases. CDR3 size: 14 residues. CDR1 is MNHNY, CDR2 SVGAGI, per germline (reference sequence). Trimming took 6 bases from V and 4 from J; bases not matched to a gene: 5. CDR3 coding DNA: TGTGCCAGCAGGGAAAGGACAGGCACCGGGGAGCTGTTTTTT. This translates into CASRERTGTGELFF.

This rearrangement joins TRBV12-3 or TRBV12-4 to TRBJ2-3, with TRBD2 matching 8 bases. The length of the CDR3 is 19 residues. Unmatched junction bases numbered 20, after V lost 6 bases and J lost 3 bases. The CDR3 DNA sequence: TGTGCCAGCAGAAGAGGCAGAGCGGGGGTGGCTTTTAGTACAGATACGCAGTATTTT. Protein product: CASRRGRAGVAFSTDTQYF.

V gene TRBV5-5 combines with J gene TRBJ1-4; a weak D match, TRBD1 (6 bases). This CDR3 is 14 amino acids long. CDR1 and CDR2 from the germline V gene are SGHKS and YYEKEE (reference sequence). The V gene lost 4 bases and the J gene lost 8 bases, with 15 bases spanning the gap. This chain's CDR3 is CASSPTGAGEKLFF. DNA of the CDR3: TGTGCCAGCAGCCCTACGGGGGCAGGAGAAAAACTGTTTTTT.

The chain combines TRBV3-1 with TRBJ1-2; TRBD1 is a possible D gene (5 bases). This CDR3 has 18 amino acids. With 4 bases removed from V and 2 bases from J, the gap between germline ends came to 23 bases. Germline V gives CDR1 LGHDT, CDR2 YNNKEL (reference sequence). The CDR3 is CASSRDYLGAEKNYGYTF. The CDR3 nucleotides are TGTGCCAGCAGCCGGGATTATCTCGGGGCGGAAAAAAACTATGGCTACACCTTC.

V gene TRBV4-3 combines with J gene TRBJ1-2; 7 nucleotides agree with TRBD1. The CDR3 has 16 amino acids. CDR1 is LGHNA, CDR2 YSLEER, per germline. V was clipped by 0 bases and J by 4 bases; unmatched bases: 8. Here the CDR3 DNA reads TGCGCCAGCAGCCAAGAAATAGGGGACAGCTCCTATGGCTACACCTTC. Translation: CASSQEIGDSSYGYTF.

The V gene is TRBV7-8, the J gene TRBJ2-1, with TRBD1 identical over 9 bases. Germline CDR1 and CDR2: SGHVS and FQNEAQ. The CDR3 is made up of 17 amino acids. Trimming cost V 3 bases and J 2 bases; bases outside gene matches: 8. Here the CDR3 reads CASSFPRDRVTYNEQFF. The CDR3 nucleotides are TGTGCCAGCAGCTTTCCCCGGGACAGGGTCACCTACAATGAGCAGTTCTTC.